These 29 T cell receptor beta chains came from one sample sequenced in a study of cytomegalovirus exposure and HLA in healthy donors. It was with 60 Vbeta and 13 Jbeta primers that the PCR ran. The assay was immunoSEQ multiplex PCR, and TCRdb's table has in-frame clones only and misses some. The table shows some 140,000 clones, with roughly 80% occurring only once. Sequencing was carried out using PBMCs. The receptors were sampled from a man younger than 35 in good health and CMV-seronegative.

The J gene is TRBJ2-2, the V gene TRBV7-2; D may be TRBD1 (5 bases). This CDR3 is built from 15 residues. Per the germline V gene, CDR1 is SGHTA and CDR2 is FQGNSA. Trimming cost V 2 bases and J 3 bases, with 10 bases left between them. In DNA, the CDR3 is TGTGCCAGCAGCTTACAAGGGGTCGACACCGGGGAGCTGTTTTTT. Its translation is CASSLQGVDTGELFF.

This clone was recorded once. V gene TRBV7-3 combines with J gene TRBJ2-7, with 9 bases that match TRBD1. The CDR3 consists of 16 residues. Germline V CDR1 and CDR2: SGHTA, FQGTGA. With V trimmed by 0 bases and J by 4 bases, 7 bases remained unmatched. This chain's CDR3 is CASSLTGTGFRYEQYF. The DNA for the CDR3 is TGTGCCAGCAGCTTAACAGGGACAGGGTTTCGGTACGAGCAGTACTTC.

This chain uses TRBV7-9 with TRBJ2-1, with D perhaps matching TRBD1 (5 bases). Germline values: CDR1 SEHNR, CDR2 FQNEAQ (reference sequence). Trimming pared 5 bases from V and 5 bases from J, leaving 16 bases between. This CDR3 spans 15 amino acids. The CDR3 spells CASSHSFRENNEQFF. The CDR3 DNA reads as TGTGCCAGCAGCCACTCCTTCAGGGAAAACAATGAGCAGTTCTTC.

This clone was detected once. The chain combines TRBV30 with TRBJ1-2, with 7 bases identical to TRBD1. The CDR3 is 14 residues long. The germline gives CDR1 GTSNPN, CDR2 SVGIG (reference sequence). V lost 2 bases, J lost 4 bases, and 7 bases stayed unmatched. CDR3 coding DNA: TGTGCCTGGAGTAGGGACAGCACCCTCTATGGCTACACCTTC. Protein product: CAWSRDSTLYGYTF.

The rearrangement joins TRBV19 to TRBJ1-1; 9 bases match TRBD1. Per the germline V gene, CDR1 is LNHDA and CDR2 is SQIVND (reference sequence). The CDR3 is 15 amino acids. V was clipped by 4 bases and J by 1 base; unmatched bases: 4. The CDR3 here is CASSRTGAPNTEAFF. The CDR3 DNA sequence: TGTGCCAGTAGTAGGACAGGGGCCCCGAACACTGAAGCTTTCTTT. Full variable domain (remainder filled in from reference TRBV19 and TRBJ1-1): DGGITQSPKYLFRKEGQNVTLSCEQNLNHDAMYWYRQDPGQGLRLIYYSQIVNDFQKGDIAEGYSVSREKKESFPLTVTSAQKNPTAFYLCASSRTGAPNTEAFFGQGTRLTVV.

CDR3 coding DNA: TGTGCCAGCAGTGAATCAGGGTTCGGGGCCAACGTCCTGACTTTC. It translates to CASSESGFGANVLTF. This sequence joins TRBV6-1 and TRBJ2-6; perhaps TRBD1 as D (5 bases). V lost 2 bases and J lost 4, with 9 bases in between. This CDR3 contains 15 residues. Germline CDR1 and CDR2: MNHNS and SASEGT.

V usage is TRBV19 and J usage is TRBJ1-5; tentative D call: TRBD1 (6 bases). The V gene lost 3 bases and the J gene lost 3 bases, with 12 bases spanning the gap. The CDR3 length is 15 residues. Germline V gene sequence: CDR1 LNHDA, CDR2 SQIVND (reference sequence). The CDR3 DNA sequence: TGTGCCAGTAGTATGCGTAACAGGGACAATCAGCCCCAGCATTTT. Translated: CASSMRNRDNQPQHF. Drawing the rest from reference TRBV19 and TRBJ1-5, the complete variable domain is DGGITQSPKYLFRKEGQNVTLSCEQNLNHDAMYWYRQDPGQGLRLIYYSQIVNDFQKGDIAEGYSVSREKKESFPLTVTSAQKNPTAFYLCASSMRNRDNQPQHFGDGTRLSIL.

V usage is TRBV19 and J usage is TRBJ1-3; 7 bases align to TRBD1. CDR1 is LNHDA, CDR2 SQIVND, per germline (reference sequence). Trimming cost V 3 bases and J 2 bases; bases outside gene matches: 4. This CDR3 contains 15 residues. CDR3 nucleotides: TGTGCCAGTAGTATTGGACAGGCAGCTGGAAACACCATATATTTT. Amino acids: CASSIGQAAGNTIYF.

The chain is built from TRBV30 and TRBJ1-4; TRBD1 might be the D (6 bases). Trimming stripped 1 base from V and 10 bases from J, with 16 bases between. Germline V lookup: CDR1 GTSNPN, CDR2 SVGIG (reference sequence). The CDR3 is 14 residues long. The DNA for the CDR3 is TGTGCCTGGAGTGGACCCGGGAGGGGGGGAAAACTGTTTTTT. This codes for CAWSGPGRGGKLFF.

This rearrangement joins TRBV7-9 to TRBJ2-2, with 10 bases matching TRBD1. The germline V gene has CDR1 SEHNR and CDR2 FQNEAQ (reference sequence). V lost 3 bases and J lost 7; bases outside the gene matches: 8. CDR3 length: 16 residues. The CDR3 DNA reads TGTGCCAGCAGCTTCTTTTGGACAGGGGGGGTCGGGGAGCTGTTTTTT. Translated: CASSFFWTGGVGELFF.

The chain couples TRBV19 to TRBJ1-2; D not resolved. The V end was cut by 5 bases, the J end by 8 bases, with 12 bases between. This CDR3 is built from 12 residues. Germline V gene sequence: CDR1 LNHDA, CDR2 SQIVND (reference sequence). CDR3 DNA sequence: TGTGCCAGTAGTTCCTCCGGACTGGGCTACACCTTC. Amino acids: CASSSSGLGYTF.

The chain joins TRBV5-1 to TRBJ1-4, with a weak D call TRBD1 (5 bases). V lost 5 bases, J lost 7 bases, and 12 bases lay in between. CDR1 and CDR2 from the germline V gene are SGHRS and YFSETQ. The CDR3 has 13 amino acids. In DNA, the CDR3 is TGCGCCAGCAGGGACCAGGGTGGTGAAAAACTGTTTTTT. As protein: CASRDQGGEKLFF.

The V and J genes are TRBV29-1 and TRBJ1-2; D ambiguous. The CDR3 loop spans 12 amino acids. Germline V gives CDR1 SQVTM, CDR2 ANQGSEA. V gave up 4 bases and J gave up 5 bases, with 11 bases separating them. As DNA, the CDR3 is TGCAGCGTTGTTAGCATCGGGTATGGCTACACCTTC. Translation gives CSVVSIGYGYTF.

The chain employs TRBV6-5 and TRBJ1-1, with 10 bases fitting TRBD1. The CDR3 loop spans 15 amino acids. V dropped 5 bases and J dropped 4; count of bases not matched to a gene: 7. Germline-derived CDR1 and CDR2 are MNHEY and SVGAGI. CDR3 residues: CASSTWGQGITEAFF. For the CDR3, the DNA is TGTGCCAGCAGTACTTGGGGACAGGGGATCACTGAAGCTTTCTTT.

CDR3 protein: CATLSQGKPRGQPQHF. The CDR3 DNA reads as TGTGCCACCCTATCGCAGGGGAAACCCCGAGGACAGCCCCAGCATTTT. The rearrangement uses TRBV6-6 and TRBJ1-5; a possible D gene is TRBD1 (6 bases). V lost 10 bases, J lost 7 bases, and 26 bases lay in between. Germline CDR1 is MNHNY and CDR2 is SVGAGI (reference sequence). The CDR3 consists of 16 residues.

This chain links TRBV15 with TRBJ1-1, with a tentative D call TRBD1 (6 bases). The V and J ends lost 2 bases and 2 bases respectively, with 12 bases between them. The CDR3 length is 15 residues. Germline V gene sequence: CDR1 LNHNV, CDR2 YYDKDF (reference sequence). CDR3 residues: CATSRTGQSNTEAFF. DNA for the CDR3: TGTGCCACCAGCAGAACGGGACAAAGCAACACTGAAGCTTTCTTT. The whole variable domain, filled in from reference TRBV15 and TRBJ1-1, reads DAMVIQNPRYQVTQFGKPVTLSCSQTLNHNVMYWYQQKSSQAPKLLFHYYDKDFNNEADTPDNFQSRRPNTSFCFLDIRSPGLGDTAMYLCATSRTGQSNTEAFFGQGTRLTVV.

This clone was observed a single time. The chain carries TRBV14 and TRBJ2-5; possibly TRBD2 for D (6 bases). This CDR3 spans 20 amino acids. V gave up 0 bases and J gave up 3 bases, with 26 bases separating them. CDR1 and CDR2 (germline): SGHDN, FVKESK. The CDR3 DNA sequence: TGTGCCAGCAGCCAAGACCGGCCCATAAACGGAGATTCGGGGGAAGAGACCCAGTACTTC. Translated: CASSQDRPINGDSGEETQYF.

The rearrangement joins TRBV2 to TRBJ2-7; D may be TRBD2 (6 bases). The germline V gene encodes CDR1 SNHLY and CDR2 FYNNEI. Trimming took off 8 bases at V and 2 bases at J, with 19 bases between the two ends. CDR3 length: 15 amino acids. DNA for the CDR3: TGTGCCAGCGTCTCGGGGGATGACTGGACCTACGAGCAGTACTTC. Translating gives CASVSGDDWTYEQYF.

This clone was counted between two and nine times. This sequence joins TRBV7-9 and TRBJ1-1; a weak D match, TRBD1 (5 bases). The germline V and J ends were trimmed by 1 base and 2 bases, with 8 bases remaining between them. Per the germline V gene, CDR1 is SEHNR and CDR2 is FQNEAQ (reference sequence). The CDR3 runs 14 residues. This chain's CDR3 is CASSLGQQNTEAFF. The CDR3 DNA follows: TGTGCCAGCAGCTTAGGACAGCAAAACACTGAAGCTTTCTTT.

V and J are TRBV15 and TRBJ1-2; 7 bases match TRBD1. Germline V CDR1 and CDR2: LNHNV, YYDKDF (reference sequence). This CDR3 contains 15 residues. Unmatched junction bases numbered 13, after V lost 0 bases and J lost 12 bases. This CDR3 reads CATSRDDGQEVKDTF. In DNA, the CDR3 is TGTGCCACCAGCAGAGATGATGGACAGGAGGTGAAAGACACCTTC.

This rearrangement joins TRBV5-8 to TRBJ1-5; no firm D call. Trimming took off 7 bases at V and 5 bases at J, with 13 bases between the two ends. From germline, CDR1 is SGHTS and CDR2 YDEGEE. The CDR3 has 13 amino acids. The DNA of the CDR3 is TGTGCCAGCGCCGCGGGGTCGTATCAGCCCCAGCATTTT. This translates into CASAAGSYQPQHF.

The genes are TRBV2 and TRBJ2-1, with 13 nucleotides matching TRBD2. CDR1 and CDR2 from the germline V gene are SNHLY and FYNNEI. The CDR3 runs to 15 residues. Germline trimming cut 2 bases from V and 8 bases from J; bases unmatched to any gene: 3. The CDR3 bases are TGTGCCAGCAGTGAAAGGACTAGCGGGGGCGATGAGCAGTTCTTC. This gives the protein CASSERTSGGDEQFF.

This chain links TRBV19 with TRBJ1-2, with 7 bases aligning to TRBD1. Germline V gene sequence: CDR1 LNHDA, CDR2 SQIVND (reference sequence). The CDR3 is 13 amino acids. The CDR3 DNA is TGTGCAGTTGCGAGGGGGCCTAACTATGGCTACACCTTC. This sequence encodes CAVARGPNYGYTF. Variable domain in full (rest from reference TRBV19 and TRBJ1-2): DGGITQSPKYLFRKEGQNVTLSCEQNLNHDAMYWYRQDPGQGLRLIYYSQIVNDFQKGDIAEGYSVSREKKESFPLTVTSAQKNPTAFYLCAVARGPNYGYTFGSGTRLTVV.

The chain links TRBV30 to TRBJ1-2; tentative D call: TRBD1 (6 bases). Germline-derived CDR1 and CDR2 are GTSNPN and SVGIG (reference sequence). Trimming left V 5 bases short and J 6 bases short, with 13 bases between. The CDR3 covers 12 residues. The CDR3 DNA reads TGTGCCTGGTTCAGGGGAGGGGATGGCTACACCTTC. Amino acids: CAWFRGGDGYTF.

The gene calls are TRBV6-6 and TRBJ1-5; D unclear. The CDR3 covers 13 residues. V shed 6 bases and J shed 0 bases, with 6 bases lying between them. Germline values: CDR1 MNHNY, CDR2 SVGAGI (reference sequence). The DNA of the CDR3 is TGTGCCAGCAGCGGTTTTAGCAATCAGCCCCAGCATTTT. This encodes CASSGFSNQPQHF.

The chain couples TRBV6-4 to TRBJ2-2; 10 bases agree with TRBD2. CDR1 is MRHNA and CDR2 is SNTAGT in the germline V gene. The trim removed 4 bases at V and 0 bases at J, leaving 5 bases unmatched. This CDR3 is built from 17 residues. CDR3 coding DNA: TGTGCCAGCAGTGCCTCAAGCGGGGGGGCGAACACCGGGGAGCTGTTTTTT. This translates into CASSASSGGANTGELFF.

Turning to this clone: Sequence at one end of the junction differs from germline and may be a read error. This sample also contains other DNA sequences that code for the same CDR3. This chain links TRBV5-4 with TRBJ1-1; D not certain. The germline CDR1 and CDR2 sequences are SGHNT and YYREEE (reference sequence). The CDR3 is 13 residues long. The CDR3 DNA reads TGTGCCAGCAGCTTCGGGAGGAACACTGAGGCTTTCTTT. Translation: CASSFGRNTEAFF.

This clone appeared once. The chain couples TRBV6-6 to TRBJ1-5, with D possibly being TRBD1 (5 bases). The germline gives CDR1 MNHNY, CDR2 SVGAGI (reference sequence). Trimming pared 4 bases from V and 7 bases from J, leaving 11 bases between. This CDR3 has 13 residues. The CDR3 loop reads CASSLLQEQPQHF. CDR3 DNA sequence: TGTGCCAGCAGTTTACTACAGGAGCAGCCCCAGCATTTT.

This clone has a single count. V and J are TRBV19 and TRBJ1-1; no definite D call. Germline CDR1 LNHDA, CDR2 SQIVND (reference sequence). The CDR3 extends over 13 amino acids. The V and J ends lost 7 bases and 2 bases respectively, with 11 bases between them. This chain's CDR3 is CASMRNVNTEAFF. The CDR3 DNA reads TGTGCCAGTATGCGGAATGTAAACACTGAAGCTTTCTTT.